This TCR beta chain was identified in a study of T cell responses to AZD1222 COVID-19 vaccine. Whole-study findings and limits: Across the whole spike, CD4 TCRs peaked at regions 160-218 and 743-854. Of spike-specific TCRs, nearly half reportedly target regions left unmutated in variants. Clonal diversity was possibly underestimated, and white British individuals and females predominated among donors. The breadth and depth of Spike-specific TCRs increased once two AZD1222 doses had been given.

Comments on this clone: Its matching antigen is unknown.

Sequencing used immunoSEQ multiplex PCR; TCRdb keeps in-frame clones, though not all of them. The sample records 100,000 to 150,000 clones, approximately 84% being singletons. V was pared by 8 bases and J by 4 bases, with 18 bases between. The V gene's germline CDR1 is SGHTA and CDR2 FQGNSA. The CDR3 covers 14 residues. The sequence was obtained from an adult in good health. The rearrangement links TRBV7-2 to TRBJ2-7; TRBD2 might be the D (7 bases). The sample was peripheral blood, taken on day 0 of AZD1222 vaccination. The CDR3: CASSKPGGPYEQYF. The DNA of the CDR3 is TGTGCCAGCTCAAAGCCCGGGGGGCCTTACGAGCAGTACTTC. The full variable domain, completed using reference TRBV7-2 and TRBJ2-7, is GAGVSQSPSNKVTEKGKDVELRCDPISGHTALYWYRQSLGQGLEFLIYFQGNSAPDKSGLPSDRFSAERTGGSVSTLTIQRTQQEDSAVYLCASSKPGGPYEQYFGPGTRLTVT.